These 21 T cell receptor beta chains were sequenced from one sample in a study of blood T cells in healthy people across ages. A sample-barcoded 5' primer and a J-beta primer mix were used in a second PCR of about 7 to 12 cycles. TCRdb called the 5' RACE reads again in MiXCR, with one record for every CDR3 protein. The table has fewer than 750,000 distinct CDR3 sequences, more than 45% seen once. Sequences were obtained from blood. All receptors derive from a man older than 75 in good health.

CDR3 nucleotides: TGTGCCAGCGCCCGATACAATGAGCAGTTCTTC. It encodes CASARYNEQFF. The V and J genes are TRBV28 and TRBJ2-1; D is unresolved. V gave up 8 bases and J gave up 4 bases, with 6 bases separating them. The CDR3 contains 11 residues. CDR1 and CDR2 from the germline V gene are MDHEN and SYDVKM.

This chain uses TRBV9 with TRBJ2-1; 7 bases fit TRBD2. Trimming took 0 bases from V and 5 from J; bases not matched to a gene: 5. The CDR3 is made up of 15 amino acids. Germline-derived CDR1 and CDR2 are SGDLS and YYNGEE. This chain's CDR3 is CASSVGVAGNNEQFF. In nucleotides, the CDR3 is TGTGCCAGCAGCGTAGGGGTAGCGGGCAACAATGAGCAGTTCTTC.

This clonotype was counted a few times. V is TRBV28 and J is TRBJ2-5, with a possible D match to TRBD1 (5 bases). Trimming removed 1 base from V and 2 bases from J, with 14 bases in between. CDR3 length: 16 amino acids. The V gene's germline CDR1 is MDHEN and CDR2 SYDVKM. The CDR3 region has the DNA TGTGCCAGCAGTTTATCCGGGCAGGGTAGGCAAGAGACCCAGTACTTC. Its translation: CASSLSGQGRQETQYF.

This clonotype is a singleton in its sample. The V gene is TRBV7-2, the J gene TRBJ1-1; perhaps TRBD1 as D (6 bases). Germline lookup yields CDR1 SGHTA and CDR2 FQGNSA. The CDR3 loop spans 16 amino acids. Deletions cut 2 bases from V and 0 bases from J, with 13 bases between. CDR3 residues: CASSLSPGHLNTEAFF. In DNA, the CDR3 is TGTGCCAGCAGCTTAAGCCCGGGACACCTGAACACTGAAGCTTTCTTT.

This clonotype appeared a few times. The chain recombines TRBV7-2 with TRBJ2-7, with 8 bases fitting TRBD1. The germline gives CDR1 SGHTA, CDR2 FQGNSA. Trimming at V came to 1 base and at J to 7 bases, leaving 9 bases not matched to a gene. The CDR3 runs 15 residues. The CDR3 loop is CASSLESQGAREQYF. CDR3 coding DNA: TGTGCCAGCAGCTTAGAATCCCAGGGGGCAAGGGAGCAGTACTTC.

V is TRBV20-1 and J is TRBJ2-7, with 11 nucleotides matching TRBD2. Germline CDR1 reads DFQATT; CDR2 reads SNEGSKA (reference sequence). Trimming took 5 bases from V and 5 from J; bases not matched to a gene: 20. The CDR3 totals 18 residues. CDR3 nucleotides: TGCAGTGCTCAAGGTGAGGGAGGTAGCGGGAGGGCCGTCGACGAGCAGTACTTC. It encodes CSAQGEGGSGRAVDEQYF.

This clonotype was detected many times. CDR3 sequence (DNA): TGTGCCAGCAGTTACTCTGGACAGGCCCACTACGAGCAGTACTTC. Translating gives CASSYSGQAHYEQYF. The chain joins TRBV6-5 to TRBJ2-7; 7 bases match TRBD1. The CDR3 covers 15 residues. V lost 0 bases, J lost 3 bases, and 5 bases stayed unmatched. Germline assignment: CDR1 MNHEY and CDR2 SVGAGI.

The V and J genes are TRBV7-2 and TRBJ1-2; 11 positions agree with TRBD1. Trimming at V came to 5 bases and at J to 8 bases, leaving 10 bases not matched to a gene. This CDR3 has 15 amino acids. CDR1 and CDR2 from the germline V gene are SGHTA and FQGNSA. The chain's CDR3 is CASSTRRTGGLGYTF. In DNA, the CDR3 is TGTGCCAGCAGCACACGAAGGACAGGGGGCTTAGGCTACACCTTC.

This chain connects TRBV27 to TRBJ2-1, with D tentatively TRBD2 (5 bases). Germline-derived CDR1 and CDR2 are MNHEY and SMNVEV (reference sequence). V shed 2 bases and J shed 2 bases, with 10 bases lying between them. The length of the CDR3 is 15 residues. Here the CDR3 reads CASSLLPGTYNEQFF. CDR3 sequence (DNA): TGTGCCAGCAGTTTACTGCCCGGGACCTACAATGAGCAGTTCTTC.

This clonotype was detected only a few times. The chain recombines TRBV20-1 with TRBJ2-3, with D maybe TRBD2 (6 bases). CDR3 length equals 13 residues. Germline lookup yields CDR1 DFQATT and CDR2 SNEGSKA (reference sequence). The V gene lost 1 base and the J gene lost 10 bases, with 15 bases spanning the gap. The DNA of the CDR3 is TGCAGTGCTAGAGGCGGGACCCACTCTTCGCAGTATTTT. Translating it yields CSARGGTHSSQYF.

V usage is TRBV7-3 and J usage is TRBJ2-1; no reliable D call. V lost 4 bases and J lost 7, with 14 bases in between. In germline, CDR1 is SGHTA, CDR2 FQGTGA. The CDR3 spans 14 residues. CDR3 protein: CASSSPSKVNEQFF. CDR3 nucleotides: TGTGCCAGCAGCTCCCCGTCGAAGGTGAATGAGCAGTTCTTC.

To note about this clonotype: One junction end does not reproduce the germline sequence, and a read error may be involved. The chain is built from TRBV11-2 and TRBJ2-1; 11 bases are a match to TRBD2. The CDR3 totals 18 residues. The germline CDR1 and CDR2 sequences are SGHAT and FQNNGV. CDR3 in DNA: TGTGCCAGCGGCTTCCTCGTTAGCGGGGGGGCCTCCTACAATGAGCAGTTCTTC. It specifies CASGFLVSGGASYNEQFF.

The sample holds many counts of this clonotype. The chain links TRBV6-5 to TRBJ2-7; 11 bases agree with TRBD2. J lost 4 bases, V lost 8 bases, and 7 bases had no gene match. The CDR3 sequence is 14 residues long. From germline, CDR1 is MNHEY and CDR2 SVGAGI. The CDR3 bases are TGTGCCAGCGGCTGGACTAGCGGGCCTTACGAGCAGTACTTC. Its translation: CASGWTSGPYEQYF.

This chain links TRBV15 with TRBJ1-2; D is perhaps TRBD1 (6 bases). Germline CDR1 LNHNV, CDR2 YYDKDF (reference sequence). Trimming left V 0 bases short and J 0 bases short, with 17 bases between. The CDR3 is 18 residues long. This CDR3 reads CATSRDLAAGAANYGYTF. For the CDR3, the DNA is TGTGCCACCAGCAGAGATCTCGCCGCGGGGGCGGCTAACTATGGCTACACCTTC.

The rearrangement links TRBV21-1 to TRBJ2-1. TRBV21-1 has pseudogene status. The CDR3 length is 15 residues. The chain's CDR3 is CASSRGTEMGNEQFF. Written as DNA, the CDR3 is TGTGCCAGCAGCAGAGGAACGGAAATGGGCAATGAGCAGTTCTTC.

The rearrangement links TRBV6-2 or TRBV6-3 to TRBJ2-5, with D tentatively TRBD1 or TRBD2 (5 bases each). The germline gives CDR1 MNHEY, CDR2 SVGEGT. V gave up 0 bases and J gave up 9 bases, with 11 bases separating them. The CDR3 runs 13 residues. CDR3 in DNA: TGTGCCAGCAGTTACTCAGGGGACGGCCCCCAGTACTTC. Protein: CASSYSGDGPQYF.

The sample holds a few counts of this clonotype. The V gene is TRBV7-3, the J gene TRBJ1-2, with D hard to call. Germline V lookup: CDR1 SGHTA, CDR2 FQGTGA. The V end lost 3 bases, the J end lost 7 bases, and 6 bases lay between the germline ends. This CDR3 region has 11 residues. Here the CDR3 DNA reads TGTGCCAGCAGCTTCGGGGTTGGCTACACCTTC. Translation gives CASSFGVGYTF. The full variable domain, rest sourced from reference TRBV7-3 and TRBJ1-2, is GAGVSQTPSNKVTEKGKYVELRCDPISGHTALYWYRQSLGQGPEFLIYFQGTGAADDSGLPNDRFFAVRPEGSVSTLKIQRTERGDSAVYLCASSFGVGYTFGSGTRLTVV.

The rearrangement uses TRBV3-1 and TRBJ1-5; TRBD1 agrees at 10 bases. CDR1 and CDR2 (germline): LGHDT, YNNKEL (reference sequence). V was pared by 4 bases and J by 1 base, with 10 bases of the junction left unmatched. The CDR3 is made up of 18 amino acids. CDR3 in DNA: TGTGCCAGCAGCCCTGGGACAGGGGAAATGAGGAGCAATCAGCCCCAGCATTTT. Protein product: CASSPGTGEMRSNQPQHF.

This clonotype has only a few counts. V gene TRBV7-2 combines with J gene TRBJ2-5, with no clear D. Trimming cost V 5 bases and J 7 bases, with 8 bases left between them. The germline V gene has CDR1 SGHTA and CDR2 FQGNSA. The CDR3 extends over 11 amino acids. The CDR3 nucleotides read TGTGCCAGCAGCCCGCGGTTGACCCAGTACTTC. Translated: CASSPRLTQYF.

The genes are TRBV6-5 and TRBJ1-2, with D possibly TRBD1 on 5 matching bases. Germline V gene sequence: CDR1 MNHEY, CDR2 SVGAGI. CDR3 length equals 16 residues. V lost 6 bases and J 6 bases, leaving 23 bases between the germline ends. CDR3 DNA sequence: TGTGCCAGCAGCAGACGGGGGACGAGCGTTATGGATGGCTACACCTTC. Amino acids: CASSRRGTSVMDGYTF.

Concerning this clonotype: Since a much larger clone is just one base distant, this may be a read error. The J gene is TRBJ2-7, the V gene TRBV7-9; TRBD2 matches 10 bases. The CDR3 contains 15 residues. From germline, CDR1 is SEHNR and CDR2 FQNEAQ (reference sequence). V dropped 4 bases and J dropped 3; count of bases not matched to a gene: 6. CDR3 region: CASSYSTSGFYEQYF. The CDR3 nucleotides read TGTGCCAGCAGCTATTCGACTAGCGGGTTCTACGAGCAGTACTTC.